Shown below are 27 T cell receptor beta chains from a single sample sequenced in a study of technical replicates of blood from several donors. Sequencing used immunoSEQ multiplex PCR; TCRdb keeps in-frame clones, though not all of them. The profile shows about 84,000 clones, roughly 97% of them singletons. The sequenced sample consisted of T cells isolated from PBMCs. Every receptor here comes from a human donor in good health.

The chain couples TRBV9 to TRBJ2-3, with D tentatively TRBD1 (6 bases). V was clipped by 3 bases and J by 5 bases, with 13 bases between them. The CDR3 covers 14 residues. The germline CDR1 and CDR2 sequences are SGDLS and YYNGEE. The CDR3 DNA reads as TGTGCCAGCAGCGGAGGGGGATTCGGAGATACGCAGTATTTT. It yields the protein CASSGGGFGDTQYF.

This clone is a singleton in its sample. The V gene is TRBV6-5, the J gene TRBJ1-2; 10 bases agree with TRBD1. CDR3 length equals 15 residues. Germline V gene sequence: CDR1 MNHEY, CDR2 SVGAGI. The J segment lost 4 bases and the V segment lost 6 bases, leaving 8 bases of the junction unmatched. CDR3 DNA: TGTGCCAGCAGCCCTCCGGGACAGGGGATCTATGGCTACACCTTC. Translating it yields CASSPPGQGIYGYTF.

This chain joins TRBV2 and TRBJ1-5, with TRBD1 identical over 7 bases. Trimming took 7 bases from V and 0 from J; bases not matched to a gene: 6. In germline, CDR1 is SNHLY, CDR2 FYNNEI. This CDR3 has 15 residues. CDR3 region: CASKRDSYSNQPQHF. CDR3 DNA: TGTGCCAGCAAGAGGGACAGCTATAGCAATCAGCCCCAGCATTTT.

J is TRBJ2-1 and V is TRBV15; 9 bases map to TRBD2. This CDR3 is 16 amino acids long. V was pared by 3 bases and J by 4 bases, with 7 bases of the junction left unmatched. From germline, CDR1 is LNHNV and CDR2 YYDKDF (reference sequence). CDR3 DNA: TGTGCCACCAGCAGCATCGGGACTAGCAGATACAATGAGCAGTTCTTC. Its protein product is CATSSIGTSRYNEQFF.

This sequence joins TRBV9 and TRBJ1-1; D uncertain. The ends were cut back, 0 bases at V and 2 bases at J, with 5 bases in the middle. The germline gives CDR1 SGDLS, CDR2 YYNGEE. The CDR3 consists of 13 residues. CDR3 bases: TGTGCCAGCAGCGTAGCCAGAAACACTGAAGCTTTCTTT. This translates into CASSVARNTEAFF.

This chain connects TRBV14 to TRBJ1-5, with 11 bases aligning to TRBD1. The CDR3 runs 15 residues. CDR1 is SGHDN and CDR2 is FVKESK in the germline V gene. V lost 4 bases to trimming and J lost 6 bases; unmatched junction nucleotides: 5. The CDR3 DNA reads TGTGCCAGCAGCCGAGGACAGGGGGCCGGTCAGCCCCAGCATTTT. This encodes CASSRGQGAGQPQHF.

CDR3 DNA: TGCGCCAGCAGCCAAGGGGACAGGGTGTTGAGTGAGCAGTTCTTC. Its protein product is CASSQGDRVLSEQFF. The genes are TRBV4-1 and TRBJ2-1, with 9 bases matching TRBD1. The V segment lost 1 base and the J segment 9 bases; nucleotides outside the gene matches: 7. CDR1 is MGHRA, CDR2 YSYEKL, per germline. The CDR3 consists of 15 residues.

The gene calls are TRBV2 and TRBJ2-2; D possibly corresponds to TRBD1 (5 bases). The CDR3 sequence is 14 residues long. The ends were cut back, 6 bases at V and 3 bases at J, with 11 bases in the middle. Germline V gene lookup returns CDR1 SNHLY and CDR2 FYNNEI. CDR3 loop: CASSQTAYTGELFF. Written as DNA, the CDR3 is TGTGCCAGCAGCCAGACAGCGTACACCGGGGAGCTGTTTTTT.

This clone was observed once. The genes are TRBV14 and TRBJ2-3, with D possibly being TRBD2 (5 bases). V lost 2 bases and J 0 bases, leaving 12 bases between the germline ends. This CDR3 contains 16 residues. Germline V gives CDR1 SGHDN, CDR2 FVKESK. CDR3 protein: CASSQLLGLSTDTQYF. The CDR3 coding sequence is TGTGCCAGCAGCCAACTCCTAGGACTGAGCACAGATACGCAGTATTTT. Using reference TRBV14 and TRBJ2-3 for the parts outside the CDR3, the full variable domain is EAGVTQFPSHSVIEKGQTVTLRCDPISGHDNLYWYRRVMGKEIKFLLHFVKESKQDESGMPNNRFLAERTGGTYSTLKVQPAELEDSGVYFCASSQLLGLSTDTQYFGPGTRLTVL.

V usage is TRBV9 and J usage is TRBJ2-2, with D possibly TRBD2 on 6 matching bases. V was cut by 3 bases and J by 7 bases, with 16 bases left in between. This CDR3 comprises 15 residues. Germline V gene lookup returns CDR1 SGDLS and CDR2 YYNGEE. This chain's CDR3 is CASSASGSRDGELFF. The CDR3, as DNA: TGTGCCAGCAGCGCATCAGGGTCGCGGGACGGGGAGCTGTTTTTT.

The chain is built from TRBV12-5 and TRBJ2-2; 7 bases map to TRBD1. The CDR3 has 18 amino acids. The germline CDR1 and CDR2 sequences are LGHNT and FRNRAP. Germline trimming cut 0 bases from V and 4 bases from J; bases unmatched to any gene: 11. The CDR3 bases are TGTGCTAGTGGTTTGGTACAGACAGGGTATTTAGGCACCGGGGAGCTGTTTTTT. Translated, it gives CASGLVQTGYLGTGELFF.

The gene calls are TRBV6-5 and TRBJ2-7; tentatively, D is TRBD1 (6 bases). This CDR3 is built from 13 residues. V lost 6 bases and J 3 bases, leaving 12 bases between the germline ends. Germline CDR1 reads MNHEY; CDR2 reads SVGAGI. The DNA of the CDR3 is TGTGCCAGCAGCTACGTACAGGGCTACGAGCAGTACTTC. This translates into CASSYVQGYEQYF.

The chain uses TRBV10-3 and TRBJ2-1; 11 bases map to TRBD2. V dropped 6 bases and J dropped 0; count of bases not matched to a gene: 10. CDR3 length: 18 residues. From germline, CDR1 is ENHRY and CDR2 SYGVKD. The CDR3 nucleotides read TGTGCCATCAGGAAGGCTAGCGGGGGGTCCCTCTCCTACAATGAGCAGTTCTTC. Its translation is CAIRKASGGSLSYNEQFF.

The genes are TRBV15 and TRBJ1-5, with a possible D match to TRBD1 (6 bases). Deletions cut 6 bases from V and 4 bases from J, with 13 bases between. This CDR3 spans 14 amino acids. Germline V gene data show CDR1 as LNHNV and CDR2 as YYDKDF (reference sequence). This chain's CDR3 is CATRSGQPNQPQHF. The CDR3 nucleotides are TGTGCCACCAGGTCAGGACAGCCGAATCAGCCCCAGCATTTT.

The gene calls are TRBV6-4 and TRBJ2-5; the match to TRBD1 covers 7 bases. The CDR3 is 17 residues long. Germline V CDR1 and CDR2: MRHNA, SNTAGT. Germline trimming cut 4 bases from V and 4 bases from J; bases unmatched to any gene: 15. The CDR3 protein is CASSAHSGLGGAETQYF. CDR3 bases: TGTGCCAGCAGTGCCCATAGTGGATTAGGGGGCGCAGAGACCCAGTACTTC.

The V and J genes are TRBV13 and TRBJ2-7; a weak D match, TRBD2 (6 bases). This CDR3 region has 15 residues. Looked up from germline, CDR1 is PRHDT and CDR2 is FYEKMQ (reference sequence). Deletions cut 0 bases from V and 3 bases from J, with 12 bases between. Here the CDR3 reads CASSLGRDWDYEQYF. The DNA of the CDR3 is TGTGCCAGCAGCTTAGGCCGGGACTGGGACTACGAGCAGTACTTC.

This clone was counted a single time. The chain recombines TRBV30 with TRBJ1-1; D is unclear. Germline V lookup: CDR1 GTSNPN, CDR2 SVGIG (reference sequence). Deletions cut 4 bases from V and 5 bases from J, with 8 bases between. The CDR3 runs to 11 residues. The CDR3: CAWNHGTEAFF. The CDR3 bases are TGTGCCTGGAACCACGGGACTGAAGCTTTCTTT.

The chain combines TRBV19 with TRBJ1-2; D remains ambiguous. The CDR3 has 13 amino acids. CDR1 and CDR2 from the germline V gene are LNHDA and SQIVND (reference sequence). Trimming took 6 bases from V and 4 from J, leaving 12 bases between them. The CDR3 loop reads CASSQIPPYGYTF. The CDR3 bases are TGTGCCAGTAGCCAGATTCCACCCTATGGCTACACCTTC.

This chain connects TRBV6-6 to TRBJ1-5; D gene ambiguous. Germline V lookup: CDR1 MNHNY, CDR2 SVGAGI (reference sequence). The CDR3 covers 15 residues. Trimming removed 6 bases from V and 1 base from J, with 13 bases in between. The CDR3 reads CASRTEIESNQPQHF. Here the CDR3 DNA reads TGTGCCAGCAGGACGGAGATAGAAAGCAATCAGCCCCAGCATTTT.

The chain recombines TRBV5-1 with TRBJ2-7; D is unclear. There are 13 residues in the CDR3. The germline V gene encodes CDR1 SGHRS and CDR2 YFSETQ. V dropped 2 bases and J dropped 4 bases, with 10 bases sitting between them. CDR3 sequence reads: CASSLGVEYEQYF. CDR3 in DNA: TGCGCCAGCAGCTTAGGAGTAGAGTACGAGCAGTACTTC.

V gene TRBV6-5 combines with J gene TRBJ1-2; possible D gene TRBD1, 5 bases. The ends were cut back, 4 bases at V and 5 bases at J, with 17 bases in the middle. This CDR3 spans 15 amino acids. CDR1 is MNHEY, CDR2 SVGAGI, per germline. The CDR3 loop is CASSSTPQGWYGYTF. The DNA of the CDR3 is TGTGCCAGCAGTTCTACACCTCAGGGATGGTATGGCTACACCTTC.

CDR3 bases: TGTGCCAGCAGCGGGGGGGGGACAGGGAGTGAAAAACTGTTTTTT. Amino acid sequence: CASSGGGTGSEKLFF. The V gene is TRBV9, the J gene TRBJ1-4, with 9 bases fitting TRBD1. V lost 3 bases, J lost 7 bases, and 7 bases stayed unmatched. The CDR3 loop spans 15 amino acids. From germline, CDR1 is SGDLS and CDR2 YYNGEE.

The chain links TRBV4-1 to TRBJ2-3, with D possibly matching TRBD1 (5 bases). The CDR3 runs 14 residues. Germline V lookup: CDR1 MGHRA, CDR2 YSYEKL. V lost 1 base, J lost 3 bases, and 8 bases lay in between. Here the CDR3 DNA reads TGCGCCAGCAGCCAAGGGGGCGTTACAGATACGCAGTATTTT. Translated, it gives CASSQGGVTDTQYF.

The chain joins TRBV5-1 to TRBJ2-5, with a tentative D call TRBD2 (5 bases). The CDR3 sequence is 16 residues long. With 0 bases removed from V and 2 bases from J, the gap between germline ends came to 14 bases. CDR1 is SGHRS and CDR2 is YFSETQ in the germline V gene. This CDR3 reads CASSLGTSSGQETQYF. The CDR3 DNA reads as TGCGCCAGCAGCTTGGGTACCTCTTCGGGGCAAGAGACCCAGTACTTC.

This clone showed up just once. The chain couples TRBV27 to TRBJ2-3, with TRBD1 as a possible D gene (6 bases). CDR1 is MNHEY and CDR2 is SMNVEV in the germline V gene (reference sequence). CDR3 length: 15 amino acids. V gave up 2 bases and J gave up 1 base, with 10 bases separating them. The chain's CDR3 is CASSLDRWGTDTQYF. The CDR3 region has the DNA TGTGCCAGCAGTTTAGACAGGTGGGGCACAGATACGCAGTATTTT.

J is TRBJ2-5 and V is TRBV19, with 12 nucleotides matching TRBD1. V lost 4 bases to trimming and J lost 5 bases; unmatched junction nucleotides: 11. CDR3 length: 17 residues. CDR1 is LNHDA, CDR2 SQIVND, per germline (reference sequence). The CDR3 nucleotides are TGTGCCAGTAGTACCCCTTACCGGGACAGGGGGCGTGAGACCCAGTACTTC. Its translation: CASSTPYRDRGRETQYF. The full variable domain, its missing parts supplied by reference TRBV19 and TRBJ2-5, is DGGITQSPKYLFRKEGQNVTLSCEQNLNHDAMYWYRQDPGQGLRLIYYSQIVNDFQKGDIAEGYSVSREKKESFPLTVTSAQKNPTAFYLCASSTPYRDRGRETQYFGPGTRLLVL.

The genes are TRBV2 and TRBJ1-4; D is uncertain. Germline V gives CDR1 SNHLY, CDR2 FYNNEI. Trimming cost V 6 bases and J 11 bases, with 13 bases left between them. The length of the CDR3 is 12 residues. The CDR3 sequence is CASSREKGKLFF. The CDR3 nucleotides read TGTGCCAGCAGCCGGGAAAAGGGCAAACTGTTTTTT.